This record looks at one TCR beta chain sequence and its context. As yet, its antigen is unknown. Germline V CDR1 and CDR2: SGHTA, FQGNSA. V lost 5 bases, J lost 10 bases, and 5 bases stayed unmatched. CDR3 size: 13 residues. The data were produced by immunoSEQ multiplex PCR, yet TCRdb's version contains in-frame clones alone and is incomplete. The table has fewer than 1.4 million clones, about 80% seen once. The data stem from a study of shared clonotypes between healthy human individuals. Broader study findings: Owing to a small donor count, the genetic and exposure-history diversity represented was limited.

The sequencing sample was made of memory CD4+ T cells from PBMCs. Subset described: CD45RA-negative fraction. V usage is TRBV7-2 and J usage is TRBJ2-7; 13 nucleotides align to TRBD2. This TCR derives from a young man in good health. Some clones in this sample may be carry-over from other donors' samples. The CDR3 DNA reads as TGTGCCAGCAGCCCGACTAGCGGGAGGCCCCAGTACTTC. Translation: CASSPTSGRPQYF.